These T cell receptor beta chains were read from a single sample in a study of OX40 agonist ivuxolimab in advanced cancers. Using immunoSEQ multiplex PCR, the repertoire was profiled, and TCRdb retains in-frame clones only, with some absent. There are some 150,000 clones in the sample; just over 90% occur only once, and roughly 1.1% lies in the top ten. Sequencing was performed on CD4+ or CD8+ T cells sorted from blood, taken in a trial of the OX40 agonist ivuxolimab. The receptor source for this set is an adult with an advanced solid tumor such as melanoma, head and neck, liver or kidney cancer. Both conserved end residues are part of each CDR3. The D gene is left open where the match is weak. A clone size is listed for some rows: how often the clone was seen (once, few, many), or a class if it is expanded.

clone size	V gene	D gene	J gene	CDR3 protein	CDR3 DNA
few	TRBV5-1	.	TRBJ1-1	CASSLTVNTEAFF	TGCGCCAGCAGCCTGACAGTGAACACTGAAGCTTTCTTT
.	TRBV28	TRBD1	TRBJ2-2	CASGVGQGTTGELFF	TGTGCCAGCGGGGTAGGACAGGGGACCACCGGGGAGCTGTTTTTT
.	TRBV28	TRBD2	TRBJ2-1	CASSLPGLAEFF	TGTGCCAGCAGTTTGCCGGGACTAGCGGAATTCTTC
.	TRBV9	TRBD1	TRBJ1-1	CASSVDPGQLTEAFF	TGTGCCAGCAGCGTAGACCCGGGACAGCTGACTGAAGCTTTCTTT
.	TRBV6-1	TRBD1	TRBJ1-3	CASSVIQGVGGNTIYF	TGTGCCAGCAGTGTTATACAGGGGGTCGGTGGAAACACCATATATTTT
.	TRBV28	TRBD1	TRBJ1-3	CASRHHLGQGLAGNTIYF	TGTGCCAGCAGGCATCACCTGGGACAGGGTCTGGCTGGAAACACCATATATTTT
.	TRBV4-1	.	TRBJ2-1	CASSPSQRTTEQFF	TGCGCCAGCAGCCCAAGCCAGCGGACCACGGAGCAGTTCTTC
.	TRBV9	TRBD2	TRBJ2-3	CASSVWSSGTDTQYF	TGTGCCAGCAGCGTGTGGTCTAGCGGGACAGATACGCAGTATTTT
.	TRBV6-5	.	TRBJ1-1	CASSYRVGVNTEAFF	TGTGCCAGCAGTTACCGCGTGGGGGTGAACACTGAAGCTTTCTTT
.	TRBV5-1	.	TRBJ1-6	CASSLGPGNSPLHF	TGCGCCAGCAGCTTGGGGCCGGGGAATTCACCCCTCCACTTT
.	TRBV5-4	.	TRBJ1-2	CASSFGDFGGYTF	TGTGCCAGCTCCTTTGGGGACTTCGGCGGCTACACCTTC
.	TRBV6-4	.	TRBJ2-1	CASSLGQNYNEQFF	TGTGCCAGCAGCCTCGGACAGAACTACAATGAGCAGTTCTTC
.	TRBV5-1	.	TRBJ2-1	CASSSEPTGTSSYNEQFF	TGCGCCAGCAGTTCCGAACCTACAGGGACCAGCTCCTACAATGAGCAGTTCTTC
.	TRBV5-1	.	TRBJ1-1	CASSLVVGGTEAFF	TGCGCCAGCAGCTTGGTTGTAGGGGGGACTGAAGCTTTCTTT
.	TRBV7-2	.	TRBJ1-5	CASSPTGYNQPQHF	TGTGCCAGCAGTCCGACAGGTTATAATCAGCCCCAGCATTTT
.	TRBV28	.	TRBJ1-4	CASSLRGTALDEKLFF	TGTGCCAGCAGTTTACGTGGGACGGCCTTGGATGAAAAACTGTTTTTT
few	TRBV11-2	TRBD2	TRBJ2-7	CASSFSGLAAYYEQYF	TGTGCCAGCAGCTTCTCGGGACTAGCGGCTTACTACGAGCAGTACTTC
.	TRBV6-6	.	TRBJ1-2	CASSYGGRRTGYTF	TGTGCCAGCAGTTACGGGGGGCGACGGACTGGCTACACCTTC
.	TRBV9	TRBD1	TRBJ2-7	CASSPLSTGGSNEQYF	TGTGCCAGCAGCCCCCTTTCGACAGGGGGTAGCAACGAGCAGTACTTC
.	TRBV6-5	TRBD1	TRBJ2-3	CASSPLGGADTQYF	TGTGCCAGCAGCCCCTTAGGGGGCGCAGATACGCAGTATTTT
.	TRBV5-4	.	TRBJ2-2	CASSFGQGNTGELFF	TGTGCCAGCAGCTTTGGTCAGGGGAACACCGGGGAGCTGTTTTTT
.	TRBV5-1	TRBD1	TRBJ1-3	CASSLERGPGNTIYF	TGCGCCAGCAGCTTGGAAAGGGGGCCCGGAAACACCATATATTTT
.	TRBV18	.	TRBJ1-1	CASSPRQVNTEAFF	TGTGCCAGCTCACCCCGACAGGTGAACACTGAAGCTTTCTTT
.	TRBV9	.	TRBJ1-5	CASSVDTAINQPQHF	TGTGCCAGCAGCGTTGACACTGCCATCAATCAGCCCCAGCATTTT
.	TRBV11-2	.	TRBJ2-3	CASRGTDTQYF	TGTGCCAGCAGAGGCACAGATACGCAGTATTTT
.	TRBV7-8	TRBD1	TRBJ2-1	CASSQGVGQGMNEQFF	TGTGCCAGCAGCCAGGGGGTGGGACAGGGGATGAATGAGCAGTTCTTC
.	TRBV5-4	TRBD1	TRBJ1-5	CASSQGQGNQPQHF	TGTGCCAGCAGCCAGGGACAGGGAAATCAGCCCCAGCATTTT
.	TRBV6-5	.	TRBJ1-2	CASRRLQGFGYTF	TGTGCCAGCAGGAGGCTACAGGGCTTCGGCTACACCTTC
.	TRBV19	.	TRBJ2-3	CASSIPGYSGPDTQYF	TGTGCCAGTAGTATCCCTGGCTACTCAGGCCCAGATACGCAGTATTTT
.	TRBV30	.	TRBJ1-4	CAWRIQSEKLFF	TGTGCCTGGAGGATACAGTCTGAAAAACTGTTTTTT
once	TRBV28	.	TRBJ2-1	CASSSTGQTLGNEQFF	TGTGCCAGCAGTTCAACCGGTCAAACCCTTGGGAATGAGCAGTTCTTC
.	TRBV4-1	.	TRBJ2-3	CASSRGDSTDTQYF	TGCGCCAGCAGCCGAGGGGACAGCACAGATACGCAGTATTTT
.	TRBV9	TRBD2	TRBJ2-3	CASSPSGRGPDTQYF	TGTGCCAGCAGCCCCAGCGGGAGGGGCCCAGATACGCAGTATTTT
.	TRBV5-1	.	TRBJ2-7	CASRSKGQNDEQYF	TGCGCCAGCAGGTCAAAGGGACAAAACGACGAGCAGTACTTC
.	TRBV19	TRBD2	TRBJ2-5	CASSIGGRAGETQYF	TGTGCCAGTAGTATTGGCGGGAGGGCCGGAGAGACCCAGTACTTC
.	TRBV18	.	TRBJ1-1	CASSPGALGNTEAFF	TGTGCCAGCTCACCAGGGGCGTTGGGGAACACTGAAGCTTTCTTT
.	TRBV28	TRBD1	TRBJ1-5	CASSSPGQAMGGNQPQHF	TGTGCCAGCAGTTCTCCGGGACAGGCCATGGGGGGCAATCAGCCCCAGCATTTT
.	TRBV19	.	TRBJ1-6	CASGQGDSPLHF	TGTGCCAGTGGCCAGGGAGATTCACCCCTCCACTTT
.	TRBV2	.	TRBJ2-3	CASSALNTDTQYF	TGTGCCAGCAGTGCTCTAAACACAGATACGCAGTATTTT
.	TRBV18	TRBD1	TRBJ2-7	CASSGMGQGAYEQYF	TGTGCCAGCTCAGGGATGGGACAGGGTGCCTACGAGCAGTACTTC
.	TRBV2	.	TRBJ2-5	CASSGSSSGTQYF	TGTGCCAGCAGTGGTAGCTCGTCGGGGACCCAGTACTTC
.	TRBV19	.	TRBJ1-5	CASSGQIHQPQHF	TGTGCCAGTAGCGGGCAGATACATCAGCCCCAGCATTTT
.	TRBV19	.	TRBJ2-2	CASTYYPPSSSITGELFF	TGTGCCAGTACTTATTACCCCCCTAGCTCCTCGATCACCGGGGAGCTGTTTTTT
.	TRBV5-1	.	TRBJ2-3	CASSLTDSTDTQYF	TGCGCCAGCAGCTTGACGGATAGCACAGATACGCAGTATTTT
.	TRBV11-3	.	TRBJ2-5	CASSFDSQETQYF	TGTGCCAGCAGCTTCGACAGCCAAGAGACCCAGTACTTC
.	TRBV27	.	TRBJ1-4	CASAGRGVEGKLFF	TGTGCCAGCGCTGGGAGAGGGGTCGAGGGAAAACTGTTTTTT